This TCR beta chain was sequenced in a study of T cells in Graves' hyperthyroidism and ophthalmopathy. Authors of the study amplified TCR beta CDR3 regions from RNA transcripts. The TCR CDR3 was amplified in a first-round RT-PCR using the HTBI primer set. TCRdb passed the multiplex PCR reads through MiXCR, listing each CDR3 protein once. This table has hundreds of thousands of distinct CDR3 sequences, approximately 36% appearing once. Concerning this clonotype: What it binds is unknown.

Diagnoses used clinical symptoms, serum thyroxine and TRAb, thyroid ultrasound and orbital computed tomography. Trimming left V 1 base short and J 0 bases short, with 7 bases between. Germline V gene data show CDR1 as SEHNR and CDR2 as FQNEAQ (reference sequence). The CDR3 loop spans 16 amino acids. General study results and limits: From stable hyperthyroidism, ophthalmopathy was set apart by a 13 V-J model. The model's output predicted ophthalmopathy at a median of about 6.5 months prior to onset. Most expanded thyroid clonotypes above 0.001 recurred in blood.

This sequence joins TRBV7-9 and TRBJ2-6; D might be TRBD1 or TRBD2, each matching 5 bases. The sequencing sample was made of blood. The TCR was taken from a woman between 35 and 50 years old with Graves' hyperthyroidism. The CDR3 sequence: CASSLEGPSGANVLTF. CDR3 bases: TGTGCCAGCAGCTTAGAGGGACCCTCTGGGGCCAACGTCCTGACTTTC.